This passage covers 16 T cell receptor beta chains from one sample sequenced in a study of cytomegalovirus exposure and HLA in healthy donors. Assay: immunoSEQ multiplex PCR; the TCRdb copy retains only in-frame clones and omits some. The sample has 130,000 to 150,000 clones; just over 85% are singletons. Sequenced input: PBMCs. The receptors derive from a woman in her late teens or twenties in good health and CMV-seropositive.

The genes are TRBV5-4 and TRBJ1-1; 8 positions agree with TRBD1. V was clipped by 4 bases and J by 4 bases; unmatched bases: 6. CDR3 size: 14 residues. The germline V gene encodes CDR1 SGHNT and CDR2 YYREEE (reference sequence). CDR3 bases: TGTGCCAGCAGCGCGAGTACAGGGGGCACTGAAGCTTTCTTT. Encoded protein: CASSASTGGTEAFF.

The chain is built from TRBV28 and TRBJ2-7; 9 positions agree with TRBD2. The length of the CDR3 is 15 residues. With 3 bases clipped from V and 1 base from J, the junction kept 4 bases outside the gene matches. Per germline, CDR1 MDHEN and CDR2 SYDVKM. For the CDR3, the DNA is TGTGCCAGCAGTTTGGGGGGACTAGCTTCCTACGAGCAGTACTTC. Residues: CASSLGGLASYEQYF.

CDR3 nucleotides: TGTGGGAGCGTCTCTAGCACAGATACGCAGTATTTT. This encodes CGSVSSTDTQYF. The V call is TRBV28, the J call TRBJ2-3; D uncertain. Per germline, CDR1 MDHEN and CDR2 SYDVKM. CDR3 size: 12 residues.

The chain is built from TRBV5-1 and TRBJ1-3, with no clear D. V lost 5 bases and J lost 3, with 12 bases in between. There are 14 residues in the CDR3. Looked up from germline, CDR1 is SGHRS and CDR2 is YFSETQ. CDR3 in DNA: TGCGCCAGCAGAGAGCAGGTAGATGGAAACACCATATATTTT. Translating it yields CASREQVDGNTIYF.

The genes are TRBV27 and TRBJ2-7, with 7 bases matching TRBD2. Germline lookup yields CDR1 MNHEY and CDR2 SMNVEV (reference sequence). The V segment lost 5 bases and the J segment 5 bases; nucleotides outside the gene matches: 12. CDR3 length: 15 amino acids. This CDR3 reads CASSLKAGWKDEQYF. The CDR3 region has the DNA TGTGCCAGCAGTCTAAAAGCGGGATGGAAAGACGAGCAGTACTTC.

The V gene is TRBV28, the J gene TRBJ1-1; 9 nucleotides match TRBD1. The germline CDR1 and CDR2 sequences are MDHEN and SYDVKM. The junction had 3 bases not matched to a gene; V was cut back by 6 bases and J by 4 bases. The CDR3 runs 13 residues. CDR3 loop: CASSLGQGTEAFF. The CDR3 DNA is TGTGCCAGCAGCTTGGGACAGGGCACTGAAGCTTTCTTT.

J is TRBJ2-1 and V is TRBV5-1; TRBD2 matches at 11 bases. CDR1 is SGHRS, CDR2 YFSETQ, per germline. The junction had 8 bases not matched to a gene; V was cut back by 4 bases and J by 5 bases. The CDR3 has 16 residues. Here the CDR3 reads CASSIQTSGTHNEQFF. CDR3 DNA: TGCGCCAGCAGCATTCAGACTAGCGGGACGCACAATGAGCAGTTCTTC.

The V call is TRBV28, the J call TRBJ2-7; 10 positions agree with TRBD1. Per the germline V gene, CDR1 is MDHEN and CDR2 is SYDVKM. The CDR3 extends over 16 amino acids. Trimming removed 4 bases from V and 1 base from J; junction bases left unmatched: 7. This chain's CDR3 is CASSSPDRGQSYEQYF. The CDR3 bases are TGTGCCAGCAGTTCCCCTGACAGGGGGCAGTCCTACGAGCAGTACTTC.

This chain connects TRBV29-1 to TRBJ2-1, with D unresolved. Germline V lookup: CDR1 SQVTM, CDR2 ANQGSEA. CDR3 length: 13 amino acids. Trimming removed 4 bases from V and 3 bases from J, with 10 bases in between. The CDR3 loop is CSVARAGYNEQFF. As DNA, the CDR3 is TGCAGCGTTGCCCGAGCAGGCTACAATGAGCAGTTCTTC.

V and J are TRBV6-6 and TRBJ2-7, with D tentatively TRBD1 (5 bases). Germline assignment: CDR1 MNHNY and CDR2 SVGAGI (reference sequence). This CDR3 is built from 14 residues. V lost 7 bases and J lost 2, with 15 bases in between. The CDR3 nucleotides read TGTGCCAGCATGACCCAGGGTAGAACCTACGAGCAGTACTTC. Amino acids: CASMTQGRTYEQYF.

The rearrangement links TRBV4-1 to TRBJ2-3; TRBD2 aligns across 9 bases. This CDR3 is 16 amino acids long. The V gene end was trimmed by 3 bases and the J gene end by 2 bases; junction bases not matched to a gene: 6. Germline V gene sequence: CDR1 MGHRA, CDR2 YSYEKL. The CDR3 nucleotides are TGCGCCAGCAGCCAGATGACTAGCGGATACACAGATACGCAGTATTTT. Protein: CASSQMTSGYTDTQYF.

The J gene is TRBJ2-7, the V gene TRBV5-5; 9 nucleotides match TRBD1. This CDR3 region has 16 residues. Germline CDR1 is SGHKS and CDR2 is YYEKEE (reference sequence). The ends lost 0 bases at V and 4 bases at J; junction bases unmatched: 8. DNA for the CDR3: TGTGCCAGCAGCTTGGCCTTAAACAGGGGGCTATACGAGCAGTACTTC. It translates to CASSLALNRGLYEQYF.

This clone was picked up one time. This chain uses TRBV2 with TRBJ2-3, with unresolved D. Trimming cost V 6 bases and J 5 bases, with 6 bases left between them. Germline-derived CDR1 and CDR2 are SNHLY and FYNNEI. The CDR3 totals 11 residues. This CDR3 reads CASRFGDTQYF. The DNA for the CDR3 is TGTGCCAGCAGGTTCGGAGATACGCAGTATTTT. Variable domain in full (rest from reference TRBV2 and TRBJ2-3): EPEVTQTPSHQVTQMGQEVILRCVPISNHLYFYWYRQILGQKVEFLVSFYNNEISEKSEIFDDQFSVERPDGSNFTLKIRSTKLEDSAMYFCASRFGDTQYFGPGTRLTVL.

The rearrangement joins TRBV28 to TRBJ1-4, with D perhaps TRBD1 (5 bases). V gave up 6 bases and J gave up 0 bases, with 17 bases separating them. The CDR3 totals 17 residues. The germline V gene encodes CDR1 MDHEN and CDR2 SYDVKM. Here the CDR3 DNA reads TGTGCCAGCAGCTCCCGCCGTAGGGGAACAACTAATGAAAAACTGTTTTTT. This codes for CASSSRRRGTTNEKLFF.

This rearrangement joins TRBV2 to TRBJ1-2, with a tentative D call TRBD1 (5 bases). Trimming pared 5 bases from V and 4 bases from J, leaving 23 bases between. This CDR3 is built from 17 residues. Germline V lookup: CDR1 SNHLY, CDR2 FYNNEI. DNA for the CDR3: TGTGCCAGCAGTCTGGAGGCTTCGGGGGGAGTCCCCTATGGCTACACCTTC. It encodes CASSLEASGGVPYGYTF. Together with reference TRBV2 and TRBJ1-2, the CDR3 gives the full variable domain: EPEVTQTPSHQVTQMGQEVILRCVPISNHLYFYWYRQILGQKVEFLVSFYNNEISEKSEIFDDQFSVERPDGSNFTLKIRSTKLEDSAMYFCASSLEASGGVPYGYTFGSGTRLTVV.

The gene calls are TRBV29-1 and TRBJ1-2; 9 nucleotides line up with TRBD1. The germline gives CDR1 SQVTM, CDR2 ANQGSEA. Germline trimming cut 5 bases from V and 5 bases from J; bases unmatched to any gene: 6. CDR3 size: 13 residues. CDR3 sequence (DNA): TGCAGCGTTAACAGGGGGCCGAGTTATGGCTACACCTTC. It codes for CSVNRGPSYGYTF.